This T cell receptor (beta chain) stems from a study of cytomegalovirus exposure and HLA in healthy donors. Worth noting for this clone: The antigen is undetermined.

Overall study results and limits: Compared with the approximately 680-donor mean, an Asian-associated ancestry cluster reportedly had fewer N-insertions, according to a later analysis. In a later analysis, compared with equally common non-associated chains, HLA-associated beta chains were more expanded. Earlier analysis yielded a pattern in which most TCR beta V segments were productive about 90% or about 30% of the time.

Germline V gene lookup returns CDR1 LGHNA and CDR2 YNFKEQ. V dropped 5 bases and J dropped 3; count of bases not matched to a gene: 9. There are 16 residues in the CDR3. This PCR relied on a set of 60 Vbeta primers and 13 Jbeta primers. The protocol was immunoSEQ multiplex PCR, while the TCRdb copy is restricted to in-frame clones and leaves out a portion. The table lists approximately 110,000 clones, approximately 84% of them singletons. This sequence joins TRBV4-2 and TRBJ1-3; 8 bases line up with TRBD1. The sample consisted of PBMCs. The receptor was isolated from a middle-aged man in good health and CMV-seronegative. CDR3 in DNA: TGTGCCAGCAGCTCGAGGACAGGGAATTATGGAAACACCATATATTTT. Encoded protein: CASSSRTGNYGNTIYF.